One and the same sample provided the 22 T cell receptor beta chains below, sequenced in a study of T cell repertoires in cytomegalovirus infection. TCRdb re-derived calls from the reads in MiXCR, one entry per CDR3 protein. The table shows around 800,000 distinct CDR3 sequences, with about 33% occurring only once. No antigen has been assigned to these receptors. Sequences were derived from cultured CD8+ T cells from PBMCs, sampled from culture after CMV antigen stimulation. Receptor source: a human donor in good health (CMV status not recorded). Some clones in this sample may be carry-over from other donors' samples.

This chain uses TRBV6-1 with TRBJ1-1; D uncertain. Germline CDR1 reads MNHNS; CDR2 reads SASEGT. The CDR3 consists of 16 residues. The V gene lost 6 bases and the J gene lost 1 base, with 18 bases spanning the gap. The DNA of the CDR3 is TGTGCCAGCAGCCCGGCCCTCCCATTTGGGAACACTGAAGCTTTCTTT. The encoded protein is CASSPALPFGNTEAFF.

In its sample, this clonotype was seen a few times. The rearrangement uses TRBV20-1 and TRBJ1-5; 8 bases agree with TRBD1. The CDR3 spans 15 residues. Looked up from germline, CDR1 is DFQATT and CDR2 is SNEGSKA (reference sequence). The V segment lost 5 bases and the J segment 7 bases; nucleotides outside the gene matches: 13. In nucleotides, the CDR3 is TGCAGTGCTTGGGACAGGACAGTCCAAACCCAGCCCCAGCATTTT. This gives the protein CSAWDRTVQTQPQHF.

The CDR3 region has the DNA TGCGCCAGCAGCCAAGGGTATAGCGGGGGGGACGGAGAGACCCAGTACTTC. Translation: CASSQGYSGGDGETQYF. The rearrangement links TRBV4-1 to TRBJ2-5; 11 bases align to TRBD2. This CDR3 region has 17 residues. CDR1 MGHRA and CDR2 YSYEKL come from the germline V gene. The ends lost 1 base at V and 4 bases at J; junction bases unmatched: 8.

This clonotype was seen repeatedly, ten times or more. The J gene is TRBJ2-7, the V gene TRBV7-2; D perhaps matches TRBD1 (5 bases). The CDR3 sequence is 12 residues long. Trimming removed 1 base from V and 7 bases from J, with 8 bases in between. The germline gives CDR1 SGHTA, CDR2 FQGNSA. CDR3 in DNA: TGTGCCAGCAGCTTAGATGGACAAGAGCAGTACGTC. Translating it yields CASSLDGQEQYV.

Only a few counts were recorded for this clonotype. The V gene is TRBV20-1, the J gene TRBJ2-7, with D possibly being TRBD1 (6 bases). V lost 0 bases to trimming and J lost 2 bases, with 14 bases between them. The CDR3 consists of 15 residues. Germline CDR1 DFQATT, CDR2 SNEGSKA (reference sequence). CDR3: CSARDSRGGTYEQYV. The CDR3 DNA reads as TGCAGTGCTAGAGATAGCAGGGGTGGCACCTACGAGCAGTACGTC.

This clonotype was seen at least ten times. The chain employs TRBV7-2 and TRBJ2-1; TRBD1 matches at 8 bases. The CDR3 is 18 amino acids. With 8 bases clipped from V and 0 bases from J, the junction kept 15 bases outside the gene matches. Germline assignment: CDR1 SGHTA and CDR2 FQGNSA. CDR3 region: CASLGAGGHFSSYNEQFF. The CDR3 bases are TGTGCCAGCCTTGGGGCAGGGGGCCATTTTAGCTCCTACAATGAGCAGTTCTTC.

This clonotype was counted only a few times. This chain links TRBV27 with TRBJ2-3, with 8 positions matching TRBD1. Germline V CDR1 and CDR2: MNHEY, SMNVEV (reference sequence). The V and J ends lost 1 base and 1 base, in that order; junction bases with no gene match: 4. The CDR3 spans 16 residues. The CDR3 DNA follows: TGTGCCAGCAGTTTATTAGTGACAGGGGGCACAGATACGCAGTATTTT. Its protein is CASSLLVTGGTDTQYF.

J is TRBJ1-6 and V is TRBV5-6, with 8 bases lining up with TRBD1. Germline CDR1 and CDR2: SGHDT and YYEEEE. After removal of 1 base from V and 0 bases from J, the junction contained 6 bases not matched to a gene. The CDR3 length is 18 residues. CDR3 DNA: TGTGCCAGCAGCTTGAGGGACAGGCTTTTCTCCTATAATTCACCCCTCCACTTT. This gives the protein CASSLRDRLFSYNSPLHF. The entire variable domain, with the rest obtained from reference TRBV5-6 and TRBJ1-6, is as follows: DAGVTQSPTHLIKTRGQQVTLRCSPKSGHDTVSWYQQALGQGPQFIFQYYEEEERQRGNFPDRFSGHQFPNYSSELNVNALLLGDSALYLCASSLRDRLFSYNSPLHFGNGTRLTVT.

This clonotype was picked up many times. The V and J genes are TRBV12-3 or TRBV12-4 and TRBJ1-3, with D tentatively TRBD1 (6 bases). The CDR3 is made up of 16 amino acids. The V gene lost 2 bases and the J gene lost 0 bases, with 11 bases spanning the gap. The CDR3 region has the DNA TGTGCCAGCAGTTTATTGGACAGCTACTCTGGAAACACCATATATTTT. Encoded protein: CASSLLDSYSGNTIYF.

V is TRBV4-2 and J is TRBJ2-7, with D unclear. V lost 0 bases and J 7 bases, leaving 10 bases between the germline ends. The CDR3 runs to 13 residues. Per the germline V gene, CDR1 is LGHNA and CDR2 is YNFKEQ. In DNA, the CDR3 is TGTGCCAGCAGCCAAGATCTGAACCGAGAGCAGTACGTC. Translating it yields CASSQDLNREQYV.

Concerning this clonotype: An end of the junction does not agree with germline; a read error may underlie this. This chain joins TRBV6-5 and TRBJ1-1; D is uncertain. This CDR3 is built from 19 residues. CDR1 is MNHEY, CDR2 SVGAGI, per germline. The CDR3 coding sequence is TGTACCAGCAGTTACTCGAAGTTAAGAGCCTCCCCCATGAACACTGAAGCTTTCTTT. Protein: CTSSYSKLRASPMNTEAFF.

This clonotype was seen many times. CDR3 sequence reads: CASSPGTVNTEAFF. The CDR3 DNA follows: TGTGCCAGCAGTCCCGGGACAGTGAACACTGAAGCTTTCTTT. The chain carries TRBV27 and TRBJ1-1; the match to TRBD1 covers 7 bases. Germline V CDR1 and CDR2: MNHEY, SMNVEV (reference sequence). The CDR3 runs 14 residues. V lost 5 bases and J lost 0; bases outside the gene matches: 3.

For this clonotype: Germline is not matched at one junction end, which may reflect a read error. V is TRBV7-7 and J is TRBJ2-1; 8 bases are a match to TRBD2. The CDR3 runs 16 residues. Germline CDR1 SSHAT, CDR2 FNYEAQ (reference sequence). The CDR3 region has the DNA TGTGCTAGCAGCTTAGAACTCGCGGGGGGTCACAATGAGCAGTTCTTC. It is translated as CASSLELAGGHNEQFF.

V usage is TRBV15 and J usage is TRBJ2-7; D not certain. Trimming removed 3 bases at V and 0 bases at J, with 12 bases between. The germline V gene has CDR1 LNHNV and CDR2 YYDKDF (reference sequence). This CDR3 region has 15 residues. The CDR3 sequence: CATSRGKASSYEQYV. The DNA for the CDR3 is TGTGCCACCAGCAGGGGGAAAGCCTCCTCCTACGAGCAGTACGTC.

V and J are TRBV7-9 and TRBJ1-1; D is possibly TRBD1 (5 bases). Looked up from germline, CDR1 is SEHNR and CDR2 is FQNEAQ (reference sequence). The length of the CDR3 is 13 residues. Trimming cost V 4 bases and J 2 bases, with 8 bases left between them. CDR3 region: CASSSDINTEAFF. CDR3 coding DNA: TGTGCCAGCAGCTCGGACATTAACACTGAAGCTTTCTTT.

A word on this clonotype: A much larger clone differs from this one at a single base, so this may be a read error. The chain recombines TRBV7-6 with TRBJ1-2; D call uncertain. CDR1 is SGHVS, CDR2 FNYEAQ, per germline. The V end lost 2 bases, the J end lost 1 base, and 11 bases lay between the germline ends. The CDR3 sequence is 15 residues long. The CDR3 bases are TGTGCCAGCAGCTTATTCATGGAACATAACTATGGCTACACCTTC. Translating gives CASSLFMEHNYGYTF.

This clonotype has only a few counts. The gene calls are TRBV10-3 and TRBJ2-5, with TRBD1 matching 9 bases. The CDR3 is 14 residues long. Germline CDR1 reads ENHRY; CDR2 reads SYGVKD. V lost 6 bases and J lost 3; bases outside the gene matches: 5. The CDR3 region has the DNA TGTGCCATCAGGGGGACAGGGATCGAAGAGACCCAGTACTTC. It is translated as CAIRGTGIEETQYF.

On this clonotype: A read error may be the cause here, since a much bigger clone is one base away. The chain joins TRBV12-3 or TRBV12-4 to TRBJ2-3; TRBD2 aligns across 9 bases. With V trimmed by 6 bases and J by 2 bases, 9 bases remained unmatched. CDR3 length: 16 amino acids. This CDR3 reads CASRRSSGGSTDTQYF. In DNA form, the CDR3 reads TGTGCCAGCAGGAGAAGTAGCGGGGGATCCACAGATACGCAGTATTTT.

The chain is built from TRBV27 and TRBJ1-5; 7 bases fit TRBD1. Unmatched junction bases numbered 13, after V lost 5 bases and J lost 6 bases. This CDR3 has 16 residues. Germline CDR1 is MNHEY and CDR2 is SMNVEV (reference sequence). Here the CDR3 DNA reads TGTGCCAGCAGTCCACAACAGGGGCTGGGAGGTCAGCCCCAGCATTTT. This translates into CASSPQQGLGGQPQHF.

V and J are TRBV7-4 and TRBJ2-2; D unclear. From germline, CDR1 is SGHVT and CDR2 SQSDAQ. V lost 2 bases and J 1 base, leaving 8 bases between the germline ends. The CDR3 contains 15 residues. The CDR3: CASSLPTENTGELFF. The CDR3 coding sequence is TGTGCCAGCAGCTTACCGACGGAGAACACCGGGGAGCTGTTTTTT.

The V gene is TRBV11-2, the J gene TRBJ1-1, with 10 bases that match TRBD1. Germline CDR1 SGHAT, CDR2 FQNNGV. The CDR3 extends over 13 amino acids. Trimming cost V 4 bases and J 9 bases; bases outside gene matches: 5. The CDR3 here is CASSSGQGGKAFF. In nucleotides, the CDR3 is TGTGCCAGCAGCTCCGGACAGGGGGGGAAAGCTTTCTTT. Variable domain in full (rest from reference TRBV11-2 and TRBJ1-1): EAGVAQSPRYKIIEKRQSVAFWCNPISGHATLYWYQQILGQGPKLLIQFQNNGVVDDSQLPKDRFSAERLKGVDSTLKIQPAKLEDSAVYLCASSSGQGGKAFFGQGTRLTVV.

This clonotype was counted a few times. The rearrangement joins TRBV15 to TRBJ2-7; TRBD1 matches at 12 bases. The CDR3 has 16 amino acids. V was pared by 1 base and J by 2 bases, with 3 bases of the junction left unmatched. Germline V lookup: CDR1 LNHNV, CDR2 YYDKDF (reference sequence). Here the CDR3 DNA reads TGTGCCACCAGCAGAGGCCGGGACAGGGGGCCCTACGAGCAGTACTTC. This codes for CATSRGRDRGPYEQYF.